This entry lists 19 T cell receptor beta chains sequenced from one sample in a study of T cells in Graves' hyperthyroidism and ophthalmopathy. Template material for amplifying TCR beta CDR3 regions consisted of RNA transcripts. HTBI primers drove first-round RT-PCR of the TCR CDR3. TCRdb used MiXCR to reprocess the multiplex PCR reads, holding one entry per CDR3 protein. Of 540,000 or so distinct CDR3 sequences in the sample, under 60% were seen once. The sample comprised peripheral blood or thyroid tissue (not recorded which). The receptor source for this set is an adult woman with Graves' disease, either hyperthyroidism or ophthalmopathy (not recorded which).

The rearrangement joins TRBV5-1 to TRBJ1-2, with D possibly matching TRBD1 (5 bases). Germline CDR1 and CDR2: SGHRS and YFSETQ. The V end was cut by 4 bases, the J end by 12 bases, with 19 bases between. The CDR3 contains 13 residues. The CDR3, as DNA: TGCGCCAGCAGCCCATCTACAGGCTCTGGAAACACCTTC. It encodes CASSPSTGSGNTF.

In this sample, this clonotype turned up many times. The gene calls are TRBV6-5 and TRBJ2-3; 8 bases agree with TRBD2. Germline lookup yields CDR1 MNHEY and CDR2 SVGAGI. This CDR3 spans 16 amino acids. The ends lost 6 bases at V and 2 bases at J; junction bases unmatched: 10. CDR3 bases: TGTGCCAGCAGCCTCCGACTAGCGCATTACACAGATACGCAGTATTTT. Its translation is CASSLRLAHYTDTQYF.

The chain is built from TRBV6-6 and TRBJ1-2; 9 bases are a match to TRBD1. Germline CDR1 is MNHNY and CDR2 is SVGAGI (reference sequence). This CDR3 is built from 16 residues. V lost 5 bases, J lost 1 base, and 8 bases stayed unmatched. The CDR3 DNA reads TGTGCCAGCAGTACGACAGGGACAGGGAGTAACTATGGCTACACCTTC. Protein: CASSTTGTGSNYGYTF.

The chain links TRBV27 to TRBJ2-7; TRBD2 matches 7 bases. CDR1 is MNHEY, CDR2 SMNVEV, per germline (reference sequence). V lost 6 bases and J lost 6; bases outside the gene matches: 17. The CDR3 covers 16 residues. Here the CDR3 reads CASSYYPAGGRAEQYF. The CDR3 region has the DNA TGTGCCAGCAGCTATTATCCCGCTGGCGGGAGAGCCGAGCAGTACTTC.

The V and J genes are TRBV7-2 and TRBJ1-1, with unresolved D. CDR1 is SGHTA, CDR2 FQGNSA, per germline. V was trimmed by 6 bases and J by 5 bases, leaving 16 bases between them. This CDR3 spans 14 amino acids. CDR3 loop: CASSQGLRKTEAFF. CDR3 coding DNA: TGTGCCAGCAGTCAAGGTCTCCGGAAGACTGAAGCTTTCTTT.

This clonotype was counted ten times or more. The chain has TRBV11-2 and TRBJ2-7; 7 nucleotides agree with TRBD2. The V and J ends lost 1 base and 4 bases, in that order; junction bases with no gene match: 7. CDR1 is SGHAT and CDR2 is FQNNGV in the germline V gene. The CDR3 covers 15 residues. The CDR3: CASSLAYGRSYEQYF. DNA for the CDR3: TGTGCCAGCAGCTTAGCTTACGGGAGGTCGTACGAGCAGTACTTC.

This rearrangement joins TRBV9 to TRBJ2-4; the D gene is possibly TRBD2 (7 bases). Germline loops: CDR1 SGDLS, CDR2 YYNGEE. The V gene lost 3 bases and the J gene lost 3 bases, with 16 bases spanning the gap. The CDR3 runs 16 residues. CDR3 coding DNA: TGTGCCAGCAGCGACCTTAGGGGGGGAGGCAAAAACATTCAGTACTTC. It encodes CASSDLRGGGKNIQYF.

The V and J genes are TRBV4-1 and TRBJ2-7, with TRBD1 identical over 9 bases. Germline-derived CDR1 and CDR2 are MGHRA and YSYEKL. The CDR3 has 17 amino acids. The trim removed 4 bases at V and 0 bases at J, leaving 10 bases unmatched. The CDR3 nucleotides read TGCGCCAGCAGCCCCCCGACCGGGACAGGGACCTCCTACGAGCAGTACTTC. Encoded protein: CASSPPTGTGTSYEQYF.

The sample holds a few counts of this clonotype. V is TRBV19 and J is TRBJ1-5, with unresolved D. CDR3 length: 12 amino acids. The V end lost 2 bases, the J end lost 7 bases, and 6 bases lay between the germline ends. Germline V CDR1 and CDR2: LNHDA, SQIVND (reference sequence). The CDR3 sequence is CASSISRQPQHF. In nucleotides, the CDR3 is TGTGCCAGTAGTATATCACGCCAGCCCCAGCATTTT.

The gene calls are TRBV7-8 and TRBJ2-1, with a possible D match to TRBD2 (6 bases). The CDR3 consists of 13 residues. CDR1 is SGHVS, CDR2 FQNEAQ, per germline. Trimming took off 5 bases at V and 9 bases at J, with 14 bases between the two ends. The CDR3 nucleotides read TGTGCCAGCAGCGACCGGAGGGTCAGTGAGCAGTTCTTC. This translates into CASSDRRVSEQFF.

The J gene is TRBJ1-2, the V gene TRBV7-9, with TRBD1 matching over 7 bases. Per the germline V gene, CDR1 is SEHNR and CDR2 is FQNEAQ (reference sequence). The CDR3 contains 14 residues. J was trimmed by 4 bases and V by 6 bases; bases with no gene match: 8. This CDR3 reads CASRRGTDVYGYTF. CDR3 coding DNA: TGTGCCAGCAGACGTGGGACAGACGTCTATGGCTACACCTTC.

This clonotype was found many times. The gene calls are TRBV3-1 and TRBJ1-1; 11 bases align to TRBD1. The CDR3 contains 14 residues. Germline V gene sequence: CDR1 LGHDT, CDR2 YNNKEL (reference sequence). The junction had 3 bases not matched to a gene; V was cut back by 2 bases and J by 7 bases. For the CDR3, the DNA is TGTGCCAGCAGCCAACTGGACAGGGGGCTTGAAGCTTTCTTT. Its translation: CASSQLDRGLEAFF.

A few counts support this clonotype. The chain combines TRBV7-9 with TRBJ2-3, with 8 bases that match TRBD2. Germline lookup yields CDR1 SEHNR and CDR2 FQNEAQ (reference sequence). The length of the CDR3 is 15 residues. V lost 2 bases and J lost 4; bases outside the gene matches: 5. This CDR3 is CASSLSGSVADTQYF. In DNA, the CDR3 is TGTGCCAGCAGCTTAAGCGGGAGTGTTGCAGATACGCAGTATTTT.

The chain is built from TRBV9 and TRBJ2-2; the D is unclear. The CDR3 contains 14 residues. V was cut by 3 bases and J by 7 bases, with 13 bases left in between. Germline V gives CDR1 SGDLS, CDR2 YYNGEE. The CDR3 DNA reads as TGTGCCAGCAGCGGATCCCGGGCGAACGGGGAGCTGTTTTTT. Translation gives CASSGSRANGELFF.

This chain uses TRBV7-9 with TRBJ1-1; no reliable D call. This CDR3 comprises 14 residues. Germline lookup yields CDR1 SEHNR and CDR2 FQNEAQ (reference sequence). Trimming cost V 3 bases and J 1 base, with 9 bases left between them. The CDR3 DNA is TGTGCCAGCAGCTTTGATTCACGGAACACTGAAGCTTTCTTT. Translation gives CASSFDSRNTEAFF.

This clonotype was seen many times. V and J are TRBV7-9 and TRBJ2-7, with D possibly called TRBD1 or TRBD2 (6 bases each). The V end lost 3 bases, the J end lost 3 bases, and 18 bases lay between the germline ends. Germline V lookup: CDR1 SEHNR, CDR2 FQNEAQ (reference sequence). The CDR3 has 16 amino acids. The CDR3 nucleotides read TGTGCCAGCAGCTTTGTTTTGGGGGGCGCCGTCTACGAGCAGTACTTC. Translated, it gives CASSFVLGGAVYEQYF.

This chain uses TRBV7-9 with TRBJ2-7, with 11 bases that match TRBD1. V trimming: 4 bases; J trimming: 3 bases; junction bases outside the gene matches: 5. This CDR3 comprises 15 residues. CDR1 is SEHNR and CDR2 is FQNEAQ in the germline V gene (reference sequence). The CDR3: CASSSRGTGGYEQYF. The CDR3 bases are TGTGCCAGCAGCTCACGAGGGACAGGGGGCTACGAGCAGTACTTC. Combining the CDR3 with reference TRBV7-9 and TRBJ2-7 gives the whole variable domain DTGVSQNPRHKITKRGQNVTFRCDPISEHNRLYWYRQTLGQGPEFLTYFQNEAQLEKSRLLSDRFSAERPKGSFSTLEIQRTEQGDSAMYLCASSSRGTGGYEQYFGPGTRLTVT.

The chain is built from TRBV7-2 and TRBJ1-1, with TRBD1 matching 9 bases. With V trimmed by 5 bases and J by 6 bases, 7 bases remained unmatched. CDR1 SGHTA and CDR2 FQGNSA come from the germline V gene. The CDR3 spans 14 residues. CDR3 coding DNA: TGTGCCAGCAGCCTCGGACAGGGGATCTCTGAAGCTTTCTTT. It encodes CASSLGQGISEAFF. Using reference TRBV7-2 and TRBJ1-1 for the parts outside the CDR3, the full variable domain is GAGVSQSPSNKVTEKGKDVELRCDPISGHTALYWYRQSLGQGLEFLIYFQGNSAPDKSGLPSDRFSAERTGGSVSTLTIQRTQQEDSAVYLCASSLGQGISEAFFGQGTRLTVV.

V usage is TRBV7-2 and J usage is TRBJ2-7; 7 bases agree with TRBD1. The CDR3 is 16 residues long. The trim removed 7 bases at V and 4 bases at J, leaving 16 bases unmatched. Germline CDR1 and CDR2: SGHTA and FQGNSA. The DNA of the CDR3 is TGTGCCAGCAACGGACCGGGACAGACATCTGATTACGAGCAGTACTTC. As protein: CASNGPGQTSDYEQYF.